The TCR beta chain under discussion was sequenced for a study of vaccination and CD4 T cells after COVID-19. Study-wide background: With a range of 35 to 161, the median interval from diagnosis to drawing post-COVID samples was approximately 100 days.

Worth noting for this clonotype: Its antigen is undetermined.

Sequencing of cultured CD4+ T cell DNA used the Oncomine TCR Beta short-read assay. TCRdb re-called the PCR reads with MiXCR, one entry per CDR3 protein. The sample records about 6,300 distinct CDR3 sequences, roughly 70% being singletons. CDR1 is KGHSH, CDR2 LQKENI, per germline. The CDR3 sequence is 14 residues long. V was shortened by 1 base and J by 7 bases, with 13 bases between the two germline ends. Treatment of the sample: approximately nine-day PBMC culture with coronavirus spike peptide pools or control peptides (ViraFEST assay). This clonotype was sampled from a human donor who had recovered from COVID-19. The chain joins TRBV18 to TRBJ2-5; no clear D gene. What was sequenced was CD4+ T cells from blood, cultured in vitro. The CDR3 DNA sequence: TGTGCCAGCTCACCACAGACCCAATTAGGGACCCAGTACTTC. It encodes CASSPQTQLGTQYF. Using reference TRBV18 and TRBJ2-5 for the parts outside the CDR3, the full variable domain is NAGVMQNPRHLVRRRGQEARLRCSPMKGHSHVYWYRQLPEEGLKFMVYLQKENIIDESGMPKERFSAEFPKEGPSILRIQQVVRGDSAAYFCASSPQTQLGTQYFGPGTRLLVL.